These 17 T cell receptor beta chains were all obtained from the same sample, sequenced in a study of CD8 T cells in ankylosing spondylitis. Points from the study as a whole: There was a TCR beta motif, made of eight highly homologous variants, that appeared characteristic of ankylosing spondylitis blood.

Antigens of these TCRs are unknown. TCRdb re-called the 5' RACE reads with MiXCR, one entry per CDR3 protein. The table has over 700,000 distinct CDR3 sequences, around 20% seen once. The sequencing sample was made of blood, either unsorted or a sorted T cell fraction (not recorded which). All receptors derive from a male donor with ankylosing spondylitis.

Many counts were recorded for this clonotype. The V call is TRBV20-1, the J call TRBJ2-1; 8 bases fit TRBD2. Germline trimming cut 4 bases from V and 4 bases from J; bases unmatched to any gene: 3. There are 13 residues in the CDR3. Germline-derived CDR1 and CDR2 are DFQATT and SNEGSKA (reference sequence). CDR3 in DNA: TGCAGTGCTACCGGGACTAGTTACAATGAGCAGTTCTTC. Its protein product is CSATGTSYNEQFF.

The chain recombines TRBV5-1 with TRBJ2-7, with TRBD2 as a possible D gene (5 bases). Germline V gene data show CDR1 as SGHRS and CDR2 as YFSETQ. Between the trimmed V and J ends, which lost 3 bases and 0 bases, there was a span of 13 bases. This CDR3 has 15 amino acids. CDR3 sequence (DNA): TGCGCCAGCAGCTCCGCCGGGGTCCACTCCTACGAGCAGTACTTC. It codes for CASSSAGVHSYEQYF.

This clonotype was picked up a small number of times. The chain employs TRBV6-1 and TRBJ1-1, with no clear D. This CDR3 contains 13 residues. The V gene lost 4 bases and the J gene lost 4 bases, with 10 bases spanning the gap. Germline CDR1 and CDR2: MNHNS and SASEGT. The CDR3 reads CASSADRSTEAFF. In nucleotides, the CDR3 is TGTGCCAGCAGTGCCGATCGGAGCACTGAAGCTTTCTTT.

This clonotype was recorded many times. The rearrangement joins TRBV7-2 to TRBJ2-3, with TRBD2 identical over 8 bases. Trimming cost V 8 bases and J 2 bases; bases outside gene matches: 6. Germline-derived CDR1 and CDR2 are SGHTA and FQGNSA. The CDR3 sequence is 14 residues long. The CDR3 loop is CASGLAGYTDTQYF. CDR3 DNA sequence: TGTGCCAGCGGCCTAGCGGGTTACACAGATACGCAGTATTTT.

This clonotype showed up just a few times. V and J are TRBV7-9 and TRBJ2-1; D remains unclear. This CDR3 is 16 amino acids long. Germline loops: CDR1 SEHNR, CDR2 FQNEAQ (reference sequence). V dropped 3 bases and J dropped 5 bases, with 17 bases sitting between them. CDR3 in amino acids: CASSFMAPRFDNEQFF. The CDR3 DNA is TGTGCCAGCAGCTTCATGGCCCCGAGGTTCGACAATGAGCAGTTCTTC.

The chain combines TRBV27 with TRBJ1-2; 9 bases match TRBD1. The germline CDR1 and CDR2 sequences are MNHEY and SMNVEV (reference sequence). The CDR3 covers 17 residues. J was trimmed by 4 bases and V by 0 bases; bases with no gene match: 9. CDR3 sequence: CASSLSGIQGAIYGYTF. In nucleotides, the CDR3 is TGTGCCAGCAGTTTATCGGGGATACAGGGGGCGATCTATGGCTACACCTTC.

J is TRBJ1-1 and V is TRBV20-1; no clear D gene. The CDR3 spans 13 residues. Trimming removed 1 base at V and 7 bases at J, with 13 bases between. In germline, CDR1 is DFQATT, CDR2 SNEGSKA (reference sequence). The DNA of the CDR3 is TGCAGTGCTAGAGGAGATCGTCGGTTTGAAGCTTTCTTT. This encodes CSARGDRRFEAFF.

In this sample, this clonotype turned up a few times. The gene calls are TRBV5-1 and TRBJ2-1, with D possibly being TRBD2 (6 bases). Germline V CDR1 and CDR2: SGHRS, YFSETQ. The CDR3 runs to 15 residues. V lost 2 bases, J lost 4 bases, and 13 bases lay in between. The CDR3 DNA reads as TGCGCCAGCAGCTTTGGAGGGAGTGGTTACAATGAGCAGTTCTTC. It yields the protein CASSFGGSGYNEQFF. The full variable domain, in which reference TRBV5-1 and TRBJ2-1 provide the parts outside the CDR3, is KAGVTQTPRYLIKTRGQQVTLSCSPISGHRSVSWYQQTPGQGLQFLFEYFSETQRNKGNFPGRFSGRQFSNSRSEMNVSTLELGDSALYLCASSFGGSGYNEQFFGPGTRLTVL.

This clonotype was observed at least ten times. This rearrangement joins TRBV5-6 to TRBJ1-4; D not certain. Germline CDR1 SGHDT, CDR2 YYEEEE. There are 15 residues in the CDR3. V was clipped by 4 bases and J by 0 bases, with 10 bases between them. The chain's CDR3 is CASSRSGSTNEKLFF. The CDR3 DNA is TGTGCCAGCAGCCGTTCGGGGTCAACTAATGAAAAACTGTTTTTT.

In its sample, this clonotype was seen a few times. The V and J genes are TRBV28 and TRBJ1-5, with 9 positions matching TRBD1. Germline V gives CDR1 MDHEN, CDR2 SYDVKM. The CDR3 has 16 residues. Trimming at V came to 6 bases and at J to 5 bases, leaving 11 bases not matched to a gene. Here the CDR3 DNA reads TGTGCCAGCAGGGCCTCGGACAGGGGTGATTATCAGCCCCAGCATTTT. This encodes CASRASDRGDYQPQHF. The entire variable domain, with the rest obtained from reference TRBV28 and TRBJ1-5, is as follows: DVKVTQSSRYLVKRTGEKVFLECVQDMDHENMFWYRQDPGLGLRLIYFSYDVKMKEKGDIPEGYSVSREKKERFSLILESASTNQTSMYLCASRASDRGDYQPQHFGDGTRLSIL.

The chain couples TRBV20-1 to TRBJ1-5, with D possibly matching TRBD1 (6 bases). Germline CDR1 is DFQATT and CDR2 is SNEGSKA (reference sequence). V shed 3 bases and J shed 3 bases, with 18 bases lying between them. CDR3 length: 16 residues. CDR3 loop: CSASLRRGFVNQPQHF. For the CDR3, the DNA is TGCAGTGCTAGCCTCCGAAGGGGGTTTGTCAATCAGCCCCAGCATTTT.

The genes are TRBV11-2 and TRBJ1-1; D gene uncertain. The CDR3 length is 17 residues. Germline CDR1 reads SGHAT; CDR2 reads FQNNGV. The V and J ends lost 4 bases and 3 bases respectively, with 21 bases between them. CDR3 nucleotides: TGTGCCAGCAGCTCCCCCGGGAGCCGGGCGATCGACACTGAAGCTTTCTTT. It codes for CASSSPGSRAIDTEAFF. The whole variable domain, remainder taken from reference TRBV11-2 and TRBJ1-1, is EAGVAQSPRYKIIEKRQSVAFWCNPISGHATLYWYQQILGQGPKLLIQFQNNGVVDDSQLPKDRFSAERLKGVDSTLKIQPAKLEDSAVYLCASSSPGSRAIDTEAFFGQGTRLTVV.

This clonotype turned up a few times. V gene TRBV6-2 or TRBV6-3 combines with J gene TRBJ2-3, with 8 bases matching TRBD2. Germline trimming cut 2 bases from V and 4 bases from J; bases unmatched to any gene: 2. The CDR3 loop spans 14 amino acids. Germline CDR1 MNHEY, CDR2 SVGEGT. Here the CDR3 DNA reads TGTGCCAGCAGTTACGGGCGGGAGGCAGATACGCAGTATTTT. As protein: CASSYGREADTQYF.

This chain links TRBV6-1 with TRBJ2-5, with TRBD1 as a possible D gene (6 bases). V was shortened by 4 bases and J by 4 bases, with 16 bases between the two germline ends. CDR3 length: 15 amino acids. Germline assignment: CDR1 MNHNS and CDR2 SASEGT. The CDR3 here is CASSGRSGVGETQYF. CDR3 nucleotides: TGTGCCAGCAGTGGCCGCTCAGGGGTCGGAGAGACCCAGTACTTC.

J is TRBJ2-1 and V is TRBV24-1; TRBD1 matches at 9 bases. CDR1 is KGHDR, CDR2 SFDVKD, per germline. This CDR3 contains 16 residues. J lost 6 bases, V lost 2 bases, and 7 bases had no gene match. CDR3 DNA sequence: TGTGCCACCAGTGATTCCGGGACAGGGATGGTCAATGAGCAGTTCTTC. Encoded protein: CATSDSGTGMVNEQFF.

This clonotype occurred a few times. This chain connects TRBV15 to TRBJ2-6; no clear D. Between the trimmed V and J ends, which lost 4 bases and 0 bases, there was a span of 7 bases. Germline-derived CDR1 and CDR2 are LNHNV and YYDKDF (reference sequence). The CDR3 runs 15 residues. The CDR3 coding sequence is TGTGCCACCAGCACTCGAGACTCTGGGGCCAACGTCCTGACTTTC. Encoded protein: CATSTRDSGANVLTF.

This rearrangement joins TRBV2 to TRBJ2-1; possibly TRBD1 for D (6 bases). CDR1 SNHLY and CDR2 FYNNEI come from the germline V gene. Between the trimmed V and J ends, which lost 8 bases and 6 bases, there was a span of 20 bases. The CDR3 has 15 amino acids. The CDR3 spells CASLRGSETGNEQFF. In nucleotides, the CDR3 is TGTGCCAGCTTAAGGGGGAGCGAAACGGGCAATGAGCAGTTCTTC.